A single sample is the source of the 10 T cell receptor beta chains below, sequenced in a study of PD-L1 blockade in urothelial cancer (dated 2017 in TCRdb). According to the study, the label for this sample's time point signals: peripheral blood 6 weeks after treatment start. The library was prepared using the immunoSEQ multiplex PCR assay. In its TCRdb copy, this immuneACCESS table keeps in-frame sequences only and misses some clones. Where compared with another copy, unresolved V genes explain less than half of these, and the others have no known cause. The sample has 41,000 or so clones on record, 80% to 90% of them singletons. Roughly 2.5% of the sample comes from the top ten. This specimen consisted of PBMCs, obtained around atezolizumab (anti-PD-L1) treatment. The receptor source for this set is a man in his 70s with urothelial cancer.

The chain recombines TRBV7-9 with TRBJ1-4; D might be TRBD1 (6 bases). The ends were cut back, 2 bases at V and 10 bases at J, with 11 bases in the middle. Germline CDR1 SEHNR, CDR2 FQNEAQ (reference sequence). The CDR3 extends over 13 amino acids. The CDR3 nucleotides are TGTGCCAGCAGCTTATGGACAGAGGGAAAACTGTTTTTT. This codes for CASSLWTEGKLFF.

This chain joins TRBV10-1 and TRBJ2-1; 11 bases align to TRBD1. CDR3 size: 15 residues. In germline, CDR1 is WNHNN, CDR2 SYGVQD (reference sequence). The junction had 6 bases not matched to a gene; V was cut back by 3 bases and J by 8 bases. The CDR3 here is CASSDGGQGAHEQFF. The DNA for the CDR3 is TGCGCCAGCAGTGATGGAGGACAGGGGGCCCATGAGCAGTTCTTC.

V usage is TRBV29-1 and J usage is TRBJ1-5, with 7 bases matching TRBD1. V lost 5 bases, J lost 6 bases, and 4 bases stayed unmatched. The CDR3 loop spans 12 amino acids. Germline CDR1 reads SQVTM; CDR2 reads ANQGSEA. In nucleotides, the CDR3 is TGCAGCGTTCGACAGGGTGGTCAGCCCCAGCATTTT. It translates to CSVRQGGQPQHF. The full variable domain, its missing parts supplied by reference TRBV29-1 and TRBJ1-5, is SAVISQKPSRDICQRGTSLTIQCQVDSQVTMMFWYRQQPGQSLTLIATANQGSEATYESGFVIDKFPISRPNLTFSTLTVSNMSPEDSSIYLCSVRQGGQPQHFGDGTRLSIL.

CDR3 nucleotides: TGTGCCTGGAGGTCCCCGGGTCCCACCTACGAGCAGTACTTC. Protein product: CAWRSPGPTYEQYF. The rearrangement uses TRBV30 and TRBJ2-7; D is unresolved. V shed 3 bases and J shed 2 bases, with 14 bases lying between them. CDR3 length: 14 residues. Germline V gene lookup returns CDR1 GTSNPN and CDR2 SVGIG (reference sequence).

The chain couples TRBV5-1 to TRBJ2-5; tentative D call: TRBD1 (6 bases). This CDR3 is built from 15 residues. From germline, CDR1 is SGHRS and CDR2 YFSETQ. V was clipped by 1 base and J by 7 bases, with 17 bases between them. CDR3 DNA sequence: TGCGCCAGCAGCTTGAGGTCAGGGGAAGGGGGGACCCAGTACTTC. The encoded protein is CASSLRSGEGGTQYF.

Here the CDR3 DNA reads TGCGCCAGCAGCTCCAGGTCTGGCGGGAGAGGGTATGAGCAGTTCTTC. This translates into CASSSRSGGRGYEQFF. The V call is TRBV5-1, the J call TRBJ2-1; 7 bases map to TRBD2. After removal of 3 bases from V and 8 bases from J, the junction contained 14 bases not matched to a gene. This CDR3 spans 16 amino acids. The germline gives CDR1 SGHRS, CDR2 YFSETQ. The variable domain in full, completed from reference TRBV5-1 and TRBJ2-1, reads KAGVTQTPRYLIKTRGQQVTLSCSPISGHRSVSWYQQTPGQGLQFLFEYFSETQRNKGNFPGRFSGRQFSNSRSEMNVSTLELGDSALYLCASSSRSGGRGYEQFFGPGTRLTVL.

The chain recombines TRBV6-6 with TRBJ2-7, with D possibly being TRBD1 (5 bases). Germline V gene lookup returns CDR1 MNHNY and CDR2 SVGAGI (reference sequence). This CDR3 comprises 11 residues. Trimming stripped 4 bases from V and 7 bases from J, with 8 bases between. The CDR3 DNA reads TGTGCCAGCAGTTTAAGGGGAGAGCAGTACTTC. Translation: CASSLRGEQYF.

The table lists this clone with a few counts. The gene calls are TRBV10-3 and TRBJ1-1, with TRBD1 matching over 11 bases. J lost 4 bases, V lost 10 bases, and 5 bases had no gene match. CDR3 size: 13 residues. Per germline, CDR1 ENHRY and CDR2 SYGVKD. CDR3 bases: TGTGCCAGCCGGACAGGGGGCATCACTGAAGCTTTCTTT. This translates into CASRTGGITEAFF.

The chain uses TRBV6-5 and TRBJ1-5; 9 bases map to TRBD1. Germline CDR1 reads MNHEY; CDR2 reads SVGAGI. Unmatched junction bases numbered 2, after V lost 6 bases and J lost 2 bases. This CDR3 is 14 amino acids long. The CDR3 DNA is TGTGCCAGCAGACGGACAGGGGGCAATCAGCCCCAGCATTTT. It encodes CASRRTGGNQPQHF.

This clone is a singleton in its sample. The V call is TRBV19, the J call TRBJ1-4; 12 bases match TRBD1. Germline V gene sequence: CDR1 LNHDA, CDR2 SQIVND (reference sequence). There are 15 residues in the CDR3. Trimming cost V 7 bases and J 3 bases; bases outside gene matches: 3. The CDR3 sequence: CASTGTGGPNEKLFF. CDR3 DNA: TGTGCCAGTACCGGGACAGGGGGCCCTAATGAAAAACTGTTTTTT.